The TCR beta chain described here comes from a study of CD8+ T cells in alopecia areata. This CDR3 has 17 amino acids. V was clipped by 0 bases and J by 3 bases, with 15 bases between them. Germline CDR1 is LNHNV and CDR2 is YYDKDF (reference sequence). Reverse transcribed after extraction, RNA yielded cDNA as the sequencing template. TCRdb keeps only in-frame clones here, not all; method: immunoSEQ multiplex PCR. The sample includes about 180,000 clones, about three fifths of them seen just once. This clone has just a few counts. Treatment described: oral pan-JAK inhibitor, 5-10 mg twice daily. The chain employs TRBV15 and TRBJ2-1; tentative D call: TRBD2 (6 bases). The sample in question was CD4+ T cells sorted from blood, obtained at approximately week 55, from a patient treated with tofacitinib. The TCR was taken from a human donor with alopecia areata. The CDR3 coding sequence is TGTGCCACCAGCAGAGATCTAGGGACGGGGGTCTACAATGAGCAGTTCTTC. Its translation is CATSRDLGTGVYNEQFF.